These 19 T cell receptor beta chains came from one sample sequenced in a study of human T cells and chemical hapten exposure. Time point described: pre-sensitization, week 0. Treatment here: therapeutic diphenylcyclopropenone sensitization with weekly scalp DPC. One entry per CDR3 protein, called by TCRdb with MiXCR from the RACE reads. There are approximately 260,000 distinct CDR3 sequences in the sample; roughly 7.4% occur only once, and about 1.2% lies in the top ten. The source was whole blood, collected in connection with sensitization to the hapten diphenylcyclopropenone (DPC). The receptors shown here come from a man aged 18 to 30 with alopecia areata. Some clones in this sample may be carry-over from other donors' samples.

This clonotype was seen ten or more times. The V call is TRBV10-3, the J call TRBJ2-3; no firm D call. V lost 3 bases to trimming and J lost 0 bases, with 13 bases between them. The CDR3 has 16 residues. Germline V lookup: CDR1 ENHRY, CDR2 SYGVKD. The CDR3 DNA follows: TGTGCCATCAGTGATAGAAAGGAAACTAGCACAGATACGCAGTATTTT. This sequence encodes CAISDRKETSTDTQYF.

The rearrangement uses TRBV4-2 and TRBJ2-7, with 7 bases matching TRBD2. Trimming at V came to 2 bases and at J to 5 bases, leaving 9 bases not matched to a gene. Germline-derived CDR1 and CDR2 are LGHNA and YNFKEQ. This CDR3 contains 15 residues. The CDR3 DNA is TGTGCCAGCAGCCAACCGGGGAGGGGTAGCCACGAGCAGTACTTC. Its translation: CASSQPGRGSHEQYF.

This clonotype has just a few counts. The chain couples TRBV20-1 to TRBJ2-7; 9 positions match TRBD1. The germline gives CDR1 DFQATT, CDR2 SNEGSKA (reference sequence). V lost 3 bases and J lost 1; bases outside the gene matches: 4. CDR3 size: 14 residues. The DNA of the CDR3 is TGCAGTGCTAGCCGGACAGGGGATTCCTACGAGCAGTACTTC. Translating gives CSASRTGDSYEQYF.

This clonotype was picked up a small number of times. The CDR3 region is CASSSGPDTQYF. The CDR3 nucleotides are TGTGCCAGCAGTAGCGGGCCAGATACGCAGTATTTT. This chain joins TRBV7-2 and TRBJ2-3, with 7 bases lining up with TRBD2. The V gene's germline CDR1 is SGHTA and CDR2 FQGNSA. Trimming at V came to 6 bases and at J to 4 bases, leaving 1 base not matched to a gene. This CDR3 is 12 amino acids long.

This clonotype occurred a few times. The chain carries TRBV12-3 or TRBV12-4 and TRBJ1-5; D call uncertain. The V and J ends lost 0 bases and 4 bases respectively, with 7 bases between them. The CDR3 contains 14 residues. The CDR3 nucleotides are TGTGCCAGCAGTTTAGCGTCGCAGAATCAGCCCCAGCATTTT. As protein: CASSLASQNQPQHF.

V is TRBV7-9 and J is TRBJ2-3; 7 bases align to TRBD1. Germline values: CDR1 SEHNR, CDR2 FQNEAQ (reference sequence). J lost 5 bases, V lost 3 bases, and 5 bases had no gene match. The CDR3 runs to 14 residues. As DNA, the CDR3 is TGTGCCAGCAGCTTGACAGGGCAAGGAGATACGCAGTATTTT. This translates into CASSLTGQGDTQYF. Based on the CDR3 plus reference TRBV7-9 and TRBJ2-3, the full variable domain is DTGVSQNPRHKITKRGQNVTFRCDPISEHNRLYWYRQTLGQGPEFLTYFQNEAQLEKSRLLSDRFSAERPKGSFSTLEIQRTEQGDSAMYLCASSLTGQGDTQYFGPGTRLTVL.

This clonotype was detected only a few times. DNA for the CDR3: TGTGCCAGCTCACCAAGATCGACTAGCGGGAACCAAGAGACCCAGTACTTC. It translates to CASSPRSTSGNQETQYF. The chain has TRBV18 and TRBJ2-5; 11 bases match TRBD2. V lost 2 bases and J lost 0; bases outside the gene matches: 5. The CDR3 runs 17 residues. The V gene's germline CDR1 is KGHSH and CDR2 LQKENI.

This clonotype was found a few times. The J gene is TRBJ2-1, the V gene TRBV20-1; 8 nucleotides match TRBD2. CDR3 length: 15 residues. Germline V gene sequence: CDR1 DFQATT, CDR2 SNEGSKA (reference sequence). With 4 bases clipped from V and 2 bases from J, the junction kept 7 bases outside the gene matches. As DNA, the CDR3 is TGCAGTGCTACTGACCGGGGGGGGCCCTACAATGAGCAGTTCTTC. This gives the protein CSATDRGGPYNEQFF.

A few counts support this clonotype. The chain recombines TRBV15 with TRBJ1-5, with D possibly TRBD1 on 5 matching bases. The CDR3 is 13 residues long. CDR1 and CDR2 (germline): LNHNV, YYDKDF (reference sequence). Trimming stripped 9 bases from V and 7 bases from J, with 16 bases between. The DNA of the CDR3 is TGTGCCACTATGGGACGGCCGGGACAGCCCCAGCATTTT. Residues: CATMGRPGQPQHF.

The chain is built from TRBV7-9 and TRBJ1-6, with a possible D match to TRBD1 (6 bases). V was cut by 5 bases and J by 5 bases, with 13 bases left in between. Germline assignment: CDR1 SEHNR and CDR2 FQNEAQ (reference sequence). This CDR3 comprises 15 residues. The CDR3 loop is CASSPRGMDNSPLHF. DNA of the CDR3: TGTGCCAGCAGCCCTAGGGGGATGGATAATTCACCCCTCCACTTT.

Remarks on this clonotype: A much larger clonotype is one base distant, so this may be a read error. The gene calls are TRBV7-3 and TRBJ1-2; 7 bases match TRBD1. The length of the CDR3 is 13 residues. Germline V gene data show CDR1 as SGHTA and CDR2 as FQGTGA. In DNA, the CDR3 is TGTGTCAGCGGAAGCGGGACAGTATATGGCTACACCTTC. Encoded protein: CVSGSGTVYGYTF.

The rearrangement links TRBV29-1 to TRBJ2-2; D perhaps matches TRBD1 (6 bases). This CDR3 has 13 amino acids. CDR1 and CDR2 from the germline V gene are SQVTM and ANQGSEA. V lost 4 bases to trimming and J lost 4 bases, with 10 bases between them. CDR3 nucleotides: TGCAGCGTTGGGGGACATTCCACCGGGGAGCTGTTTTTT. Translating it yields CSVGGHSTGELFF.

This clonotype was observed at least ten times. This sequence joins TRBV25-1 and TRBJ1-1; perhaps TRBD1 as D (6 bases). Trimming left V 0 bases short and J 7 bases short, with 12 bases between. The CDR3 covers 14 residues. CDR1 and CDR2 from the germline V gene are MGHDK and SYGVNS. The CDR3 region has the DNA TGTGCCAGCAGTGAATATCCCGGGGGCGTTGAAGCTTTCTTT. Translation gives CASSEYPGGVEAFF.

This chain links TRBV24-1 with TRBJ2-1; D ambiguous. CDR3 length equals 12 residues. V lost 5 bases and J 4 bases, leaving 5 bases between the germline ends. The V gene's germline CDR1 is KGHDR and CDR2 SFDVKD. CDR3 amino acids: CATSGGYNEQFF. For the CDR3, the DNA is TGTGCCACCAGTGGGGGTTACAATGAGCAGTTCTTC.

This clonotype was counted only a few times. The chain uses TRBV4-3 and TRBJ2-1; D uncertain. This CDR3 is 16 amino acids long. V lost 0 bases, J lost 2 bases, and 11 bases lay in between. Germline assignment: CDR1 LGHNA and CDR2 YSLEER. The CDR3 loop reads CASSQESLVTYNEQFF. CDR3 DNA sequence: TGCGCCAGCAGCCAAGAGAGTCTGGTCACCTACAATGAGCAGTTCTTC.

This clonotype was counted only a few times. The chain has TRBV3-1 and TRBJ2-7, with TRBD1 identical over 7 bases. This CDR3 has 17 residues. With V trimmed by 6 bases and J by 0 bases, 14 bases remained unmatched. Germline-derived CDR1 and CDR2 are LGHDT and YNNKEL (reference sequence). Written as DNA, the CDR3 is TGTGCCAGCAGTGTGGGGACAGACTTTCGCAGCTCCTACGAGCAGTACTTC. It specifies CASSVGTDFRSSYEQYF.

The V and J genes are TRBV6-2 or TRBV6-3 and TRBJ1-6; D remains ambiguous. V was shortened by 4 bases and J by 3 bases, with 13 bases between the two germline ends. The germline V gene has CDR1 MNHEY and CDR2 SVGEGT. The length of the CDR3 is 16 residues. CDR3 sequence: CASSFRLGIYNSPLHF. The DNA for the CDR3 is TGTGCCAGCAGTTTCCGACTAGGGATCTATAATTCACCCCTCCACTTT.

This clonotype was detected many times. For the CDR3, the DNA is TGCGCCAGCACACGCGGGGGATCAGATACGCAGTATTTT. This codes for CASTRGGSDTQYF. The chain carries TRBV5-1 and TRBJ2-3, with 7 positions matching TRBD2. V shed 6 bases, J shed 4 bases, and the junction held 5 bases outside the gene matches. The CDR3 is 13 amino acids. The germline V gene encodes CDR1 SGHRS and CDR2 YFSETQ.

This chain joins TRBV6-5 and TRBJ1-2; 9 bases fit TRBD1. The trim removed 4 bases at V and 4 bases at J, leaving 10 bases unmatched. The CDR3 loop spans 16 amino acids. Germline CDR1 is MNHEY and CDR2 is SVGAGI. The CDR3: CASSFLRGTGSYGYTF. The CDR3, as DNA: TGTGCCAGCAGTTTCCTCCGGGGGACAGGGAGCTATGGCTACACCTTC.